This is a list of T cell receptor beta chains from one sample in a study of T cell responses to AZD1222 COVID-19 vaccine. The assay was immunoSEQ multiplex PCR, and TCRdb's table has in-frame clones only and misses some. The repertoire includes 150,000 or so clones, roughly 91% of them detected once, and about 9.1% sits in the top ten. This sample comprised peripheral blood, obtained on day 0 of AZD1222 vaccination. Receptors were obtained from an adult in good health. CDR3s include the opening cysteine and the closing phenylalanine or tryptophan. The D gene is left open where the match is weak. Not all rows give a size; the values are once, few, many and, for expanded clones, a class.

v_gene,j_gene,d_gene,abundance,CDR3aa,CDR3nt
TRBV29-1,TRBJ1-6,-,-,CSVTTGQVLYF,TGCAGCGTCACGACAGGACAAGTACTCTACTTT
TRBV6-1,TRBJ1-6,TRBD1,-,CASSETGDSPLHF,TGTGCCAGCAGTGAGACAGGGGATTCACCCCTCCACTTT
TRBV2,TRBJ2-3,-,-,CASSERGGTDTQYF,TGTGCCAGCAGTGAACGGGGCGGCACAGATACGCAGTATTTT
TRBV29-1,TRBJ1-1,-,-,CSVEQENTEAFF,TGCAGCGTTGAACAGGAGAACACTGAAGCTTTCTTT
TRBV18,TRBJ2-5,-,-,CASSPLASQETQYF,TGTGCCAGCTCACCATTGGCGAGTCAAGAGACCCAGTACTTC
TRBV7-9,TRBJ1-1,-,-,CASSIGSEAFF,TGTGCCAGCAGCATCGGAAGTGAAGCTTTCTTT
TRBV18,TRBJ1-5,-,-,CASSSEPGQPQHF,TGTGCCAGCTCATCCGAACCGGGTCAGCCCCAGCATTTT
TRBV19,TRBJ1-1,-,once,CASRVGANTEAFF,TGTGCCAGTAGGGTCGGGGCTAACACTGAAGCTTTCTTT
TRBV5-1,TRBJ1-1,-,-,CASSPGDRKNTEAFF,TGCGCCAGCAGCCCGGGGGACCGGAAAAACACTGAAGCTTTCTTT
TRBV11-2,TRBJ2-3,-,-,CASSLGLLSGRSIDTQYF,TGTGCCAGCAGCTTAGGGCTCCTGAGTGGCAGGTCAATAGATACGCAGTATTTT
TRBV18,TRBJ2-7,TRBD1,-,CASSPTPGQGSEQYF,TGTGCCAGCTCACCTACTCCGGGACAGGGATCCGAGCAGTACTTC
TRBV7-2,TRBJ2-1,-,-,CASSLRGAREQFF,TGTGCCAGCAGCTTAAGGGGGGCTAGGGAGCAGTTCTTC
TRBV19,TRBJ2-1,-,-,CASISGDSYNEQFF,TGTGCCAGTATATCAGGGGACTCCTACAATGAGCAGTTCTTC
TRBV7-3,TRBJ2-1,-,-,CASSPSAIGEQFF,TGTGCCAGCAGCCCCTCCGCCATAGGAGAGCAGTTCTTC
TRBV11-3,TRBJ2-3,TRBD2,-,CASSLDDQLAGVTDTQYF,TGTGCCAGCAGCTTAGATGACCAACTAGCGGGGGTCACAGATACGCAGTATTTT
TRBV3-1/TRBV3-2,TRBJ1-6,-,-,CASSPGRYNSPLHF,TGTGCCAGCAGCCCGGGGAGATATAATTCACCCCTCCACTTT
TRBV9,TRBJ1-1,TRBD1,-,CASSAGGTEAFF,TGTGCCAGCAGCGCAGGGGGCACTGAAGCTTTCTTT
TRBV9,TRBJ2-1,-,-,CASSVGWGVSEQFF,TGTGCCAGCAGCGTAGGCTGGGGGGTAAGTGAGCAGTTCTTC
TRBV2,TRBJ1-1,-,-,CASGTDLINTEAFF,TGTGCCAGCGGTACGGACCTTATAAACACTGAAGCTTTCTTT
TRBV4-3,TRBJ2-2,TRBD1,-,CASGGPGTEGTGELFF,TGCGCCAGCGGGGGACCGGGGACAGAGGGAACCGGGGAGCTGTTTTTT
TRBV5-4,TRBJ1-4,-,-,CASSAWAGEKVFF,TGTGCCAGCAGCGCCTGGGCGGGGGAAAAGGTGTTTTTT
TRBV12-5,TRBJ2-5,TRBD1,-,CASGLKGAGETQYF,TGTGCTAGTGGTTTGAAGGGGGCAGGGGAGACCCAGTACTTC
TRBV7-2,TRBJ1-2,TRBD1,-,CASSSTGGDGYTF,TGTGCCAGCAGCTCAACAGGGGGCGATGGCTACACCTTC
TRBV19,TRBJ1-1,-,-,CASSSRGNTEAFF,TGTGCCAGTAGTAGCAGGGGGAACACTGAAGCTTTCTTT
TRBV28,TRBJ2-2,-,-,CASTYGNTGELFF,TGTGCCAGCACGTACGGGAACACCGGGGAGCTGTTTTTT
TRBV19,TRBJ2-6,-,-,CATSKAVAGANVLTF,TGTGCCACATCAAAGGCAGTGGCTGGGGCCAACGTCCTGACTTTC
TRBV6-5,TRBJ1-1,TRBD1,-,CASSYGTGGAFTEAFF,TGTGCCAGCAGTTACGGGACAGGGGGCGCATTCACTGAAGCTTTCTTT
TRBV11-2,TRBJ1-1,-,-,CASSFRGLNTEAFF,TGTGCCAGCAGCTTCCGGGGGCTCAACACTGAAGCTTTCTTT
TRBV5-6,TRBJ1-3,-,-,CASSSESRAYSGNTIYF,TGTGCCAGCAGCTCAGAGAGCAGGGCTTATTCTGGAAACACCATATATTTT
TRBV11-3,TRBJ2-7,-,-,CASSSQVWGGTYEQYF,TGTGCCAGCAGCTCTCAAGTGTGGGGGGGCACCTACGAGCAGTACTTC
TRBV3-1/TRBV3-2,TRBJ1-2,TRBD1,-,CASSRGGGYGYTF,TGTGCCAGCAGCCGAGGGGGCGGCTATGGCTACACCTTC
TRBV7-2,TRBJ2-7,-,once,CASSLSDTSYEQYF,TGTGCCAGCAGCTTATCGGACACGTCCTACGAGCAGTACTTC
TRBV9,TRBJ1-4,TRBD1,-,CASSPRQGAGEKLFF,TGTGCCAGCAGCCCCCGACAGGGGGCAGGTGAAAAACTGTTTTTT
TRBV2,TRBJ2-1,TRBD2,-,CASRERGGQFF,TGTGCCAGCAGAGAACGGGGGGGGCAGTTCTTC
TRBV7-8,TRBJ1-3,-,-,CASSLGPGSGNTIYF,TGTGCCAGCAGCTTAGGTCCAGGGTCGGGAAACACCATATATTTT
TRBV29-1,TRBJ1-4,-,-,CSVGWDGHNEKLFF,TGCAGCGTTGGCTGGGACGGACATAATGAAAAACTGTTTTTT
TRBV14,TRBJ1-1,-,-,CASSRNPGRPEAFF,TGTGCCAGCAGCCGGAATCCGGGACGGCCTGAAGCTTTCTTT
TRBV19,TRBJ1-1,TRBD1,-,CASSLGPTTGLTEAFF,TGTGCCAGTAGCCTGGGACCCACGACAGGGTTAACTGAAGCTTTCTTT
TRBV3-1/TRBV3-2,TRBJ1-2,TRBD1,-,CASSQDGAPHGTGGQDYGYTF,TGTGCCAGCAGCCAAGATGGGGCACCCCACGGGACAGGGGGTCAGGACTATGGCTACACCTTC
TRBV6-5,TRBJ2-7,-,-,CASSYSPGRYEQYF,TGTGCCAGCAGTTACTCCCCCGGACGATACGAGCAGTACTTC
TRBV19,TRBJ1-5,-,-,CASTPRSRGSNQPQHF,TGTGCCAGTACCCCGCGTTCTCGGGGGAGCAATCAGCCCCAGCATTTT
TRBV5-1,TRBJ2-7,-,once,CASSLGPESGISYEQYF,TGCGCCAGCAGCTTGGGCCCCGAGTCCGGCATTTCCTACGAGCAGTACTTC
TRBV6-5,TRBJ1-5,TRBD1,-,CASSYTTGSDQPQHF,TGTGCCAGCAGTTACACGACAGGGAGTGATCAGCCCCAGCATTTT
TRBV7-3,TRBJ2-6,-,-,CASSFPGLFSGANVLTF,TGTGCCAGCAGCTTTCCCGGACTGTTCTCTGGGGCCAACGTCCTGACTTTC
TRBV5-1,TRBJ2-7,-,-,CASKLGSGEQYF,TGCGCCAGCAAACTCGGATCGGGGGAGCAGTACTTC
TRBV19,TRBJ2-2,-,-,CASSEGRYTGELFF,TGTGCCAGTAGTGAGGGACGGTACACCGGGGAGCTGTTTTTT
TRBV5-6,TRBJ1-5,-,-,CASSLADAQPQHF,TGTGCCAGCAGCTTGGCCGATGCCCAGCCCCAGCATTTT
TRBV5-1,TRBJ2-3,TRBD1,-,CASSLAGQGPDTQYF,TGCGCCAGCAGCTTGGCGGGACAGGGGCCAGATACGCAGTATTTT
TRBV7-8,TRBJ1-5,-,-,CASSGIPWGAEDQPQHF,TGTGCCAGCAGTGGAATACCGTGGGGGGCTGAGGATCAGCCCCAGCATTTT
TRBV4-3,TRBJ1-4,-,-,CASSHHARGRGEKLFF,TGCGCCAGCAGCCACCACGCCAGGGGCAGAGGTGAAAAACTGTTTTTT
TRBV19,TRBJ1-6,-,-,CASGPGSYNSPLHF,TGTGCCAGCGGGCCGGGCTCCTATAATTCACCCCTCCACTTT
TRBV9,TRBJ1-1,-,-,CASSARGGTRAFF,TGTGCCAGCAGCGCCCGGGGGGGCACGAGGGCTTTCTTT
TRBV5-1,TRBJ1-5,TRBD1,-,CASSLGDSSNQPQHF,TGCGCCAGCAGCTTGGGGGACAGCAGCAATCAGCCCCAGCATTTT
TRBV18,TRBJ1-2,-,-,CASSPTSEMIYGYTF,TGTGCCAGCTCACCAACATCAGAGATGATCTATGGCTACACCTTC
TRBV28,TRBJ1-1,-,-,CASTQQGNTEAFF,TGTGCCAGCACCCAACAGGGGAACACTGAAGCTTTCTTT
TRBV5-3,TRBJ2-1,TRBD2,-,CARSLVSPSGGANEQFF,TGTGCCAGAAGCTTGGTTAGTCCTAGCGGGGGGGCAAATGAGCAGTTCTTC
TRBV6-8,TRBJ1-1,-,-,CASSYPPNTEAFF,TGTGCCAGCAGTTACCCCCCGAACACTGAAGCTTTCTTT
TRBV24-1,TRBJ1-1,TRBD1,once,CATSDHRGNTEAFF,TGTGCCACCAGTGATCACAGGGGGAACACTGAAGCTTTCTTT
TRBV30,TRBJ1-5,-,-,CAWSYRGNQPQHF,TGTGCCTGGAGCTACAGGGGCAATCAGCCCCAGCATTTT
TRBV19,TRBJ1-4,-,-,CASRSPGGKKLFF,TGTGCCAGTAGATCGCCCGGGGGCAAAAAACTGTTTTTT